This T cell receptor (beta chain) was sequenced during a study of T cell repertoires in cytomegalovirus infection. The wider study: Matching HLA type and CMV infection were both indicated by public TCR beta signatures.

Study-wide points: Ex vivo responses were dominated by HLA-C-restricted CMV-specific TCR beta clonotypes. CMV carriers having the relevant HLA were flagged by cumulative public TCR beta family frequency.

One entry per CDR3 protein results from TCRdb running MiXCR on the reads. The table shows 350,000 to 550,000 distinct CDR3 sequences, with 31% occurring only once. A remark on this clonotype: The antigen is not known. This may be a read error, as it is one base from a much larger clone.

From germline, CDR1 is SGHTA and CDR2 FQGTGA. The CDR3 spans 14 residues. Sequenced material: PBMCs. The receptor's source is a human donor in good health (CMV status not recorded). Some clones in this sample may be carry-over from other donors' samples. V is TRBV7-3 and J is TRBJ2-3; 9 nucleotides line up with TRBD2. The CDR3 DNA follows: TGTGCCAGCATCTTAGGCGGGGGGGCAGATACGCAGTATTTT. Translating it yields CASILGGGADTQYF.